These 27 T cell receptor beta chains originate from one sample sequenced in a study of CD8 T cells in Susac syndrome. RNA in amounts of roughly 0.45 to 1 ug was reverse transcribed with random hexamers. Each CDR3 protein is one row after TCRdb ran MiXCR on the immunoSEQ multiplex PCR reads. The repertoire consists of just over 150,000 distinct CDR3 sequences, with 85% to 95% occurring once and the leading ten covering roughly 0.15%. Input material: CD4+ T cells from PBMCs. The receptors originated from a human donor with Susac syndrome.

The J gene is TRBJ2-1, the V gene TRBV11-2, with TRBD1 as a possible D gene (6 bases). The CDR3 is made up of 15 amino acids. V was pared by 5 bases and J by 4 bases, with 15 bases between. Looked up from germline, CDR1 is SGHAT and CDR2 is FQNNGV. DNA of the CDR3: TGTGCCAGCAGCCCCACAGGGTCGGGATACAATGAGCAGTTCTTC. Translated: CASSPTGSGYNEQFF.

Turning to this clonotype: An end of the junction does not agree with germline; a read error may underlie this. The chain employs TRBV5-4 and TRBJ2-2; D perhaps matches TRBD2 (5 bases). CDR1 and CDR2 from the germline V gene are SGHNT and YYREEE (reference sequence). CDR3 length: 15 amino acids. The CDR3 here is CASSWTSGNTGELFF. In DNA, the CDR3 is TGTGCCAGCAGTTGGACTTCGGGGAACACCGGGGAGCTATTTTTT.

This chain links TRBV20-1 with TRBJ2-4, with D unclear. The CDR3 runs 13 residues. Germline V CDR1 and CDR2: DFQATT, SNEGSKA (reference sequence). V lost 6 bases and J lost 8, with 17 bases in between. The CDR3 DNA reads TGCAGTGCCTCGGGCGATAGGGATGACATTCAGTACTTC. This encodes CSASGDRDDIQYF.

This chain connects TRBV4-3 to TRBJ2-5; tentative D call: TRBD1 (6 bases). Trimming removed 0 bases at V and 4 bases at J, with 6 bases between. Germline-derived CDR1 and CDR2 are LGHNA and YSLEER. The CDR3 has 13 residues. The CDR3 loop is CASSQEQGETQYF. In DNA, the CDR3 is TGCGCCAGCAGCCAAGAACAGGGAGAGACCCAGTACTTC.

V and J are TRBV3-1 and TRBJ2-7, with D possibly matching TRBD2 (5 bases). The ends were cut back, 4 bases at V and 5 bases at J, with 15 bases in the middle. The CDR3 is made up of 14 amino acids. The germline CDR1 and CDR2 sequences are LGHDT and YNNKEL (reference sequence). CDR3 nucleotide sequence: TGTGCCAGCAGCCTTGGTATAGCGAGCGACGAGCAGTACTTC. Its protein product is CASSLGIASDEQYF.

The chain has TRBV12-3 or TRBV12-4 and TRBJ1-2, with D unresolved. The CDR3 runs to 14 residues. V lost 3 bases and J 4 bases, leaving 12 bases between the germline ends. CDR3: CASSFGASTYGYTF. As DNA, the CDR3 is TGTGCCAGCAGTTTCGGCGCAAGTACCTATGGCTACACCTTC.

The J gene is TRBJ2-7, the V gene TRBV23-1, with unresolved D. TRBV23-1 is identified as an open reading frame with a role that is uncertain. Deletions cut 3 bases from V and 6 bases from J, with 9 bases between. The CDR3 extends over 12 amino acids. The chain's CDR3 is CASSQDPFEQYF. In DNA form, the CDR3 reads TGCGCCAGCAGTCAGGACCCCTTCGAGCAGTACTTC.

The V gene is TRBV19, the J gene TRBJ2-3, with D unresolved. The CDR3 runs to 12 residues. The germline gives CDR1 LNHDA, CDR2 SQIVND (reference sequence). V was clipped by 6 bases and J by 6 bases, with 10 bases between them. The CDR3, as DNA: TGTGCCAGTAGGGCCCCTTTGGATACGCAGTATTTT. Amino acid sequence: CASRAPLDTQYF.

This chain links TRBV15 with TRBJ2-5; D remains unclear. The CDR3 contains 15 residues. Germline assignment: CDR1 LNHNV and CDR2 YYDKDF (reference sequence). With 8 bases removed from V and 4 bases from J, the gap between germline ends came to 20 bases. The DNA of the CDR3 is TGTGCCACCGCCATCGGCGACGGCCTAGGAGAGACCCAGTACTTC. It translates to CATAIGDGLGETQYF. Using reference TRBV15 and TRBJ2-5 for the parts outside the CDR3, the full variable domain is DAMVIQNPRYQVTQFGKPVTLSCSQTLNHNVMYWYQQKSSQAPKLLFHYYDKDFNNEADTPDNFQSRRPNTSFCFLDIRSPGLGDTAMYLCATAIGDGLGETQYFGPGTRLLVL.

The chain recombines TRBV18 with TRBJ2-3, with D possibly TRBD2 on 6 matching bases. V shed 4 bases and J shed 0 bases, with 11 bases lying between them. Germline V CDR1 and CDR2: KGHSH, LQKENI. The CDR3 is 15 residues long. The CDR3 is CASSRLATSTDTQYF. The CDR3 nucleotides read TGTGCCAGCTCACGTCTAGCGACTAGCACAGATACGCAGTATTTT. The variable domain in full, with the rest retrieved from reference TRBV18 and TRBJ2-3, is NAGVMQNPRHLVRRRGQEARLRCSPMKGHSHVYWYRQLPEEGLKFMVYLQKENIIDESGMPKERFSAEFPKEGPSILRIQQVVRGDSAAYFCASSRLATSTDTQYFGPGTRLTVL.

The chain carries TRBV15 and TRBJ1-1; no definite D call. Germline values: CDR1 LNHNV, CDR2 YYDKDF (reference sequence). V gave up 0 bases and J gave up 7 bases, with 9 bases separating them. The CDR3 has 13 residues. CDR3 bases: TGTGCCACCAGCAGAGATGGGCAGCTTGAAGCTTTCTTT. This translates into CATSRDGQLEAFF.

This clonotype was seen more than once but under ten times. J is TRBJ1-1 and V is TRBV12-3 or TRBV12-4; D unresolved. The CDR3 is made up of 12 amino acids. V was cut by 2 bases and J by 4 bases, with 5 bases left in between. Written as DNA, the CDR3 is TGTGCCAGCAGTTTACAAAGCACTGAAGCTTTCTTT. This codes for CASSLQSTEAFF.

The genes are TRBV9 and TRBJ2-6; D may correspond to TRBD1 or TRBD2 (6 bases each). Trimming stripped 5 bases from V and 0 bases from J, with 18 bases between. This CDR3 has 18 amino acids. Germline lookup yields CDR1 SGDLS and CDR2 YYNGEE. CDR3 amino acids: CASSNGGAPNSGANVLTF. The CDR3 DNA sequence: TGTGCCAGCAGTAACGGGGGCGCCCCCAACTCTGGGGCCAACGTCCTGACTTTC.

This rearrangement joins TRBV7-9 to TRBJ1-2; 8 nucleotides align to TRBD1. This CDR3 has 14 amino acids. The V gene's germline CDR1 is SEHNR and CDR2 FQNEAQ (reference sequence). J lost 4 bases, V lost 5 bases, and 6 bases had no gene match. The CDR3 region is CASSKGQEGYGYTF. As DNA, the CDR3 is TGTGCCAGCAGCAAGGGACAGGAAGGCTATGGCTACACCTTC.

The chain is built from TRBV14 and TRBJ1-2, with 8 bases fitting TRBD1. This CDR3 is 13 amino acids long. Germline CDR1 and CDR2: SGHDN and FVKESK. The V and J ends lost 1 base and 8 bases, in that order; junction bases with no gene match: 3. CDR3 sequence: CASSQVTGGGYTF. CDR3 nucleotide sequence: TGTGCCAGCAGCCAAGTTACAGGGGGGGGCTACACCTTC.

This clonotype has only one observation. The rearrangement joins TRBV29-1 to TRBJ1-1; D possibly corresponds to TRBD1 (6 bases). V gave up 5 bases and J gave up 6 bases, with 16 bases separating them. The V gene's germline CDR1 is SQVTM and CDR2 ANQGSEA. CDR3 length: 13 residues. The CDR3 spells CSVRITGYAEAFF. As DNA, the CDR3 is TGCAGCGTTCGAATTACAGGGTATGCTGAAGCTTTCTTT. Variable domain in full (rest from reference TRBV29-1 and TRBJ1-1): SAVISQKPSRDICQRGTSLTIQCQVDSQVTMMFWYRQQPGQSLTLIATANQGSEATYESGFVIDKFPISRPNLTFSTLTVSNMSPEDSSIYLCSVRITGYAEAFFGQGTRLTVV.

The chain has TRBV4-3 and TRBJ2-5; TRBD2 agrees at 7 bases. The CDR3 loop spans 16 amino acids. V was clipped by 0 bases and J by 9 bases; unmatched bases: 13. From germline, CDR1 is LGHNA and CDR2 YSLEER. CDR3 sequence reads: CASSQDWETSRTSQYF. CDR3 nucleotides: TGCGCCAGCAGCCAAGACTGGGAGACTAGCAGAACGTCCCAGTACTTC.

As DNA, the CDR3 is TGTGCCAGCAGCAATACGGCCTTCCGGTGTGATGAGCAGTTCTTC. Translated, it gives CASSNTAFRCDEQFF. The chain employs TRBV21-1 and TRBJ2-1; the D call of TRBD2 is as the table states it, not checked on the DNA. TRBV21-1 is a pseudogene locus. The CDR3 extends over 15 amino acids.

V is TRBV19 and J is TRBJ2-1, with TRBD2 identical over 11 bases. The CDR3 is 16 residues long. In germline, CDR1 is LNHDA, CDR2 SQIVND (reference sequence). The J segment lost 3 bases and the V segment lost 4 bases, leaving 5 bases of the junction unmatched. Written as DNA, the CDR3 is TGTGCCAGTAGTACAACTAGCGGGGGCCGCTACAATGAGCAGTTCTTC. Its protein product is CASSTTSGGRYNEQFF.

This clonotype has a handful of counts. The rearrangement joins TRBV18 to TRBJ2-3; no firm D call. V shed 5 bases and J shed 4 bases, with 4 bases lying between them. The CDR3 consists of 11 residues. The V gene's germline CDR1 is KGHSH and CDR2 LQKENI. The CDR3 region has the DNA TGTGCCAGCTCATCAGCAGATACGCAGTATTTT. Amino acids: CASSSADTQYF. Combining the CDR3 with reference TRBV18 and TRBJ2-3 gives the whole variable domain NAGVMQNPRHLVRRRGQEARLRCSPMKGHSHVYWYRQLPEEGLKFMVYLQKENIIDESGMPKERFSAEFPKEGPSILRIQQVVRGDSAAYFCASSSADTQYFGPGTRLTVL.

CDR3 coding DNA: TGTGCCAGCAGCTTGAATTCCGGAGGCAATTCACCCCTCCACTTT. This gives the protein CASSLNSGGNSPLHF. This chain uses TRBV5-4 with TRBJ1-6; D uncertain. The CDR3 spans 15 residues. The germline CDR1 and CDR2 sequences are SGHNT and YYREEE (reference sequence). The germline V and J ends were trimmed by 1 base and 7 bases, with 12 bases remaining between them.

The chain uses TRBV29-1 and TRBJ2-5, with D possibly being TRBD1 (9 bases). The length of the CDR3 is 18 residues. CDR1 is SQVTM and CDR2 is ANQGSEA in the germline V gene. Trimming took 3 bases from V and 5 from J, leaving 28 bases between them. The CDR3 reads CSVDSRAGGQGFEETQYF. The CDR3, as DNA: TGCAGCGTTGATTCTCGGGCGGGGGGACAGGGCTTCGAGGAGACCCAGTACTTC.

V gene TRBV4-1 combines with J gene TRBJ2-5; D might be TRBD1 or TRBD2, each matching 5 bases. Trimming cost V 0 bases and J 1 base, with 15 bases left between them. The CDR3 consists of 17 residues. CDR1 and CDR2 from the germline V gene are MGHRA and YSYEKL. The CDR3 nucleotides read TGCGCCAGCAGCCAAGAGGTGAAGTTGGGGGTCCAAGAGACCCAGTACTTC. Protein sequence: CASSQEVKLGVQETQYF.

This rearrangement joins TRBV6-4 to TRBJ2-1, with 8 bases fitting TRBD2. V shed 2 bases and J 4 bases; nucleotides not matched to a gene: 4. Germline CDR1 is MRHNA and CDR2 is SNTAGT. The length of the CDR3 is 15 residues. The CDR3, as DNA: TGTGCCAGCAGTGACAGGCTAGCGGGTTACAATGAGCAGTTCTTC. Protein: CASSDRLAGYNEQFF.

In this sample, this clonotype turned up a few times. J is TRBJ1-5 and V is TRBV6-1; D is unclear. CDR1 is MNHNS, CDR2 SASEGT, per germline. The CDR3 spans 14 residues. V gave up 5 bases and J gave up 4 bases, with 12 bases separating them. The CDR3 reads CASSSRGENQPQHF. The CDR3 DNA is TGTGCCAGCAGTTCCCGAGGAGAGAATCAGCCCCAGCATTTT.

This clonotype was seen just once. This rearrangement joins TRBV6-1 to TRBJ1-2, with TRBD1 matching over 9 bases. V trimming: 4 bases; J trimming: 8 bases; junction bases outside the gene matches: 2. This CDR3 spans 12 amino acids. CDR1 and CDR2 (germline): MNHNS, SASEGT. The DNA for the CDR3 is TGTGCCAGCAGTGGGACAGGGGTCGGCTACACCTTC. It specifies CASSGTGVGYTF.

The CDR3: CASSTREYNEQFF. In DNA form, the CDR3 reads TGTGCCAGCAGTACTAGGGAGTACAATGAGCAGTTCTTC. The rearrangement links TRBV12-3 or TRBV12-4 to TRBJ2-1, with TRBD2 as a possible D gene (5 bases). V lost 5 bases and J lost 4, with 9 bases in between. The CDR3 has 13 residues.